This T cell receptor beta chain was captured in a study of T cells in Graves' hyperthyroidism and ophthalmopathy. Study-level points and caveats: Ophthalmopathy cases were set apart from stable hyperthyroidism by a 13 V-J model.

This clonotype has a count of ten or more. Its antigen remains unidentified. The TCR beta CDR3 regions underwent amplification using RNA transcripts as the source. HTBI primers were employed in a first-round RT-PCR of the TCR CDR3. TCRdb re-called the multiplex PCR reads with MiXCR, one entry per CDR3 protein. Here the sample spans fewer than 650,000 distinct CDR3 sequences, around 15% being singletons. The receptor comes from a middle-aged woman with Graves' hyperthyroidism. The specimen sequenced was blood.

In DNA form, the CDR3 reads TGTGCCAGCAGCTTACGGGGGAGCTGGGACTATGGCTACACCTTC. Translated, it gives CASSLRGSWDYGYTF. The rearrangement links TRBV7-2 to TRBJ1-2, with a possible D match to TRBD1 (5 bases). The length of the CDR3 is 15 residues. From germline, CDR1 is SGHTA and CDR2 FQGNSA. V was pared by 2 bases and J by 3 bases, with 13 bases between.